This record looks at one T cell receptor (beta chain) sequence and its context. There is no known antigen for this receptor. No much larger clonotype is one base removed from it; base qualities were not supplied. These data come from a study of T cell changes during pregnancy in multiple sclerosis (dated by TCRdb to 2018 to 2020). Study-wide context: Changes in the T cell repertoire over the course of pregnancy were examined in this study in women with multiple sclerosis.

Library preparation used the immunoSEQ multiplex PCR assay. TCRdb obtained this table from immuneACCESS and retained in-frame rearrangements with V and J assigned. These tables miss some clones; where compared with another copy, unresolved V genes account for less than half of the shortfall, and the remainder is unexplained. Here the sample has about 120,000 clones; approximately 93% occur a single time. In total, the top ten clones hold under 7% of the sample. The input for sequencing was peripheral blood, taken before pregnancy. The sequence derives from a female donor with multiple sclerosis, enrolled in a pregnancy study.

For the CDR3, the sequence is CASSFLTGGIGELFF. The nucleotide sequence is given as TGTGCCAGCAGCTTCCTGACAGGGGGCATCGGGGAGCTGTTTTTT. The chain was built from TRBV5-8 and TRBJ2-2; TRBD1 fits 10 bases in the junction. The germline V and J ends show losses of 2 bases and 7 bases respectively, and no gene match explains 5 bases of the junction. The germline V gene specifies SGHTS as CDR1 and YDEGEE as CDR2. The CDR3, cysteine through phenylalanine, is 15 amino acids long. Only the CDR3 portion is preserved as DNA: 45 bases, with reading frame beginning at the first base.